The 29 T cell receptor beta chains in this list originate from one sample, sequenced in a study of T cell changes during pregnancy in multiple sclerosis. TCRdb's table, derived via immunoSEQ multiplex PCR, lists solely in-frame clones and lacks some. Among about 34,000 clones listed, 90% were seen once. The sample in question was CD8+ T cells from peripheral blood mononuclear cells, obtained in the first trimester of pregnancy. All receptors come from a female donor with multiple sclerosis, enrolled in a pregnancy study.

The CDR3 DNA is TGTGCCAGCAGCCCTGGGACTAGCGGGCAATTACTTACACAAGAGACCCAGTACTTC. This gives the protein CASSPGTSGQLLTQETQYF. The J gene is TRBJ2-5, the V gene TRBV7-6, with 12 positions matching TRBD2. The CDR3 loop spans 19 amino acids. Looked up from germline, CDR1 is SGHVS and CDR2 is FNYEAQ. V gave up 5 bases and J gave up 2 bases; unmatched junction bases: 15.

V gene TRBV5-4 combines with J gene TRBJ2-4, with 10 bases matching TRBD1. Germline CDR1 reads SGHNT; CDR2 reads YYREEE (reference sequence). The CDR3 has 14 residues. V dropped 4 bases and J dropped 8; count of bases not matched to a gene: 6. The CDR3 region is CASSPGTGADIQYF. CDR3 bases: TGTGCCAGCAGCCCCGGGACAGGGGCGGACATTCAGTACTTC.

This chain links TRBV5-1 with TRBJ2-1, with D maybe TRBD2 (6 bases). The length of the CDR3 is 22 residues. Germline V lookup: CDR1 SGHRS, CDR2 YFSETQ. V lost 4 bases and J lost 7, with 39 bases in between. The DNA for the CDR3 is TGCGCCAGCAGCGAGCCTAAACACGGGGTGGCAATGGAGACTAGGATTCAAAATGAGCAGTTCTTC. Its translation is CASSEPKHGVAMETRIQNEQFF.

The V and J genes are TRBV6-6 and TRBJ1-2; 8 nucleotides match TRBD1. V lost 5 bases to trimming and J lost 5 bases; unmatched junction nucleotides: 7. The CDR3 loop spans 14 amino acids. The V gene's germline CDR1 is MNHNY and CDR2 SVGAGI (reference sequence). The CDR3 reads CASSSTGGIYGYTF. For the CDR3, the DNA is TGTGCCAGCAGTAGTACAGGGGGGATTTATGGCTACACCTTC.

This clone was seen a single time. The gene calls are TRBV7-9 and TRBJ2-6; 11 positions agree with TRBD1. Germline CDR1 and CDR2: SEHNR and FQNEAQ (reference sequence). This CDR3 comprises 18 residues. Trimming took 5 bases from V and 0 from J; bases not matched to a gene: 6. The CDR3 spells CASSLSGTGGSGANVLTF. The CDR3 DNA reads as TGTGCCAGCAGCCTAAGTGGGACAGGGGGCTCTGGGGCCAACGTCCTGACTTTC.

J is TRBJ2-3 and V is TRBV6-1, with 10 bases matching TRBD2. This CDR3 has 13 amino acids. CDR1 and CDR2 from the germline V gene are MNHNS and SASEGT. Trimming cost V 6 bases and J 6 bases; bases outside gene matches: 3. In DNA form, the CDR3 reads TGTGCCAGCAGAGCTAGCGGGAGCGATACGCAGTATTTT. It translates to CASRASGSDTQYF.

This chain uses TRBV7-9 with TRBJ2-7; D unresolved. This CDR3 has 15 residues. Germline V gives CDR1 SEHNR, CDR2 FQNEAQ (reference sequence). V dropped 0 bases and J dropped 0 bases, with 9 bases sitting between them. DNA for the CDR3: TGTGCCAGCAGCTTAGCGGGCGTGAGCTCCTACGAGCAGTACTTC. Translating gives CASSLAGVSSYEQYF.

This clone has a handful of counts. This chain uses TRBV5-1 with TRBJ2-2; D remains ambiguous. The CDR3 totals 13 residues. CDR1 and CDR2 from the germline V gene are SGHRS and YFSETQ. Trimming shortened V by 2 bases and J by 4 bases, and 6 bases separated the two germline ends. The CDR3 protein is CASSLTVTGELFF. The CDR3 nucleotides read TGCGCCAGCAGCTTAACGGTCACCGGGGAGCTGTTTTTT. Complete variable domain (other parts from reference TRBV5-1 and TRBJ2-2): KAGVTQTPRYLIKTRGQQVTLSCSPISGHRSVSWYQQTPGQGLQFLFEYFSETQRNKGNFPGRFSGRQFSNSRSEMNVSTLELGDSALYLCASSLTVTGELFFGEGSRLTVL.

The chain has TRBV29-1 and TRBJ1-5, with 10 bases that match TRBD1. In germline, CDR1 is SQVTM, CDR2 ANQGSEA. V dropped 5 bases and J dropped 5; count of bases not matched to a gene: 9. The CDR3 spans 15 residues. CDR3 DNA sequence: TGCAGCGTTCTCCTAGGGACAGGGGTACATCAGCCCCAGCATTTT. It codes for CSVLLGTGVHQPQHF.

V gene TRBV6-5 combines with J gene TRBJ2-1; no definite D call. Germline CDR1 is MNHEY and CDR2 is SVGAGI. CDR3 length: 12 amino acids. The CDR3 reads CGPKRCGSEQFF. The CDR3 bases are TGTGGACCCAAGAGGTGTGGTAGTGAGCAGTTCTTC.

This clone was counted a single time. The chain combines TRBV7-9 with TRBJ1-2; 8 bases match TRBD1. This CDR3 is 17 amino acids long. CDR1 and CDR2 from the germline V gene are SEHNR and FQNEAQ (reference sequence). Germline trimming cut 5 bases from V and 3 bases from J; bases unmatched to any gene: 14. CDR3 loop: CASSTPGWTGTDYGYTF. CDR3 nucleotide sequence: TGTGCCAGCAGCACACCAGGGTGGACAGGGACCGACTATGGCTACACCTTC.

This clone was observed once. The gene calls are TRBV9 and TRBJ2-7, with no clear D. Trimming removed 0 bases at V and 3 bases at J, with 10 bases between. This CDR3 has 14 amino acids. Germline V lookup: CDR1 SGDLS, CDR2 YYNGEE. The CDR3 DNA sequence: TGTGCCAGCAGCGTAGTCCCAGGTAACTACGAGCAGTACTTC. This gives the protein CASSVVPGNYEQYF.

This sequence joins TRBV10-3 and TRBJ2-1; TRBD2 matches 13 bases. V lost 3 bases to trimming and J lost 6 bases; unmatched junction nucleotides: 2. The CDR3 covers 15 residues. The germline CDR1 and CDR2 sequences are ENHRY and SYGVKD. The CDR3 reads CAISDWTSGSNEQFF. The CDR3 DNA is TGTGCCATCAGTGACTGGACTAGCGGGAGCAATGAGCAGTTCTTC.

The chain links TRBV29-1 to TRBJ2-5; TRBD2 might be the D (5 bases). The CDR3 sequence is 15 residues long. Trimming removed 0 bases at V and 0 bases at J, with 11 bases between. Looked up from germline, CDR1 is SQVTM and CDR2 is ANQGSEA. The CDR3 DNA is TGCAGCGTTGAAGATGGAGGTCAGTACCAAGAGACCCAGTACTTC. Amino acids: CSVEDGGQYQETQYF.

The chain recombines TRBV20-1 with TRBJ2-7, with 8 bases lining up with TRBD2. With 6 bases clipped from V and 6 bases from J, the junction kept 4 bases outside the gene matches. The germline V gene encodes CDR1 DFQATT and CDR2 SNEGSKA (reference sequence). This CDR3 is 11 amino acids long. The CDR3 DNA reads TGCAGTGCACCCGGGACTAGCGAGCAGTACTTC. Translated: CSAPGTSEQYF.

V and J are TRBV6-1 and TRBJ1-6; D is undetermined. CDR1 and CDR2 (germline): MNHNS, SASEGT. The CDR3 runs to 13 residues. Between the trimmed V and J ends, which lost 7 bases and 9 bases, there was a span of 13 bases. The chain's CDR3 is CASTGEVASPLHF. For the CDR3, the DNA is TGTGCCAGCACTGGAGAGGTAGCTTCACCCCTCCACTTT.

This clone was recorded once. The chain couples TRBV27 to TRBJ1-1; 9 bases are a match to TRBD1. In germline, CDR1 is MNHEY, CDR2 SMNVEV (reference sequence). The J segment lost 3 bases and the V segment lost 7 bases, leaving 9 bases of the junction unmatched. The CDR3 loop spans 15 amino acids. The CDR3 sequence: CASTPTGGLDTEAFF. For the CDR3, the DNA is TGTGCCAGCACCCCGACAGGGGGGTTGGACACTGAAGCTTTCTTT.

The V and J genes are TRBV19 and TRBJ2-6; D ambiguous. V was cut by 3 bases and J by 4 bases, with 4 bases left in between. Germline V gives CDR1 LNHDA, CDR2 SQIVND (reference sequence). This CDR3 is 13 amino acids long. The chain's CDR3 is CASSILGANVLTF. In nucleotides, the CDR3 is TGTGCCAGTAGTATTTTAGGGGCCAACGTCCTGACTTTC.

The chain recombines TRBV27 with TRBJ2-7; TRBD1 aligns across 9 bases. Germline-derived CDR1 and CDR2 are MNHEY and SMNVEV (reference sequence). The V gene end was trimmed by 6 bases and the J gene end by 6 bases; junction bases not matched to a gene: 6. The CDR3 covers 13 residues. The CDR3, as DNA: TGTGCCAGCAGCCTGGACAGGGGCCGCGAGCAGTACTTC. Translated: CASSLDRGREQYF.

This sequence joins TRBV6-1 and TRBJ2-7; TRBD2 might be the D (6 bases). This CDR3 spans 15 amino acids. The V gene lost 1 base and the J gene lost 6 bases, with 16 bases spanning the gap. CDR1 is MNHNS and CDR2 is SASEGT in the germline V gene. The CDR3 region is CASSEGGSRRGEQYF. CDR3 nucleotide sequence: TGTGCCAGCAGTGAAGGGGGGTCCCGGAGGGGCGAGCAGTACTTC.

The chain joins TRBV7-2 to TRBJ2-1, with TRBD1 as a possible D gene (6 bases). Germline lookup yields CDR1 SGHTA and CDR2 FQGNSA. The CDR3 consists of 15 residues. Trimming removed 5 bases from V and 2 bases from J, with 13 bases in between. CDR3 protein: CASSEISGAYNEQFF. CDR3 coding DNA: TGTGCCAGCAGCGAAATATCAGGGGCCTACAATGAGCAGTTCTTC.

The CDR3 is CASSEDSYNEQFF. The CDR3 nucleotides read TGTGCCAGCAGCGAAGACAGTTACAATGAGCAGTTCTTC. The rearrangement uses TRBV11-3 and TRBJ2-1, with D tentatively TRBD1 (5 bases). Deletions cut 5 bases from V and 4 bases from J, with 9 bases between. This CDR3 has 13 residues. Germline V lookup: CDR1 SGHNT, CDR2 YENEEA.

The chain's CDR3 is CASRQGYQETQYF. The DNA of the CDR3 is TGTGCCAGCAGACAGGGTTACCAAGAGACCCAGTACTTC. This chain connects TRBV5-4 to TRBJ2-5; D is perhaps TRBD1 (6 bases). Trimming stripped 5 bases from V and 0 bases from J, with 8 bases between. The CDR3 totals 13 residues. Germline V CDR1 and CDR2: SGHNT, YYREEE (reference sequence). Drawing the rest from reference TRBV5-4 and TRBJ2-5, the complete variable domain is ETGVTQSPTHLIKTRGQQVTLRCSSQSGHNTVSWYQQALGQGPQFIFQYYREEENGRGNFPPRFSGLQFPNYSSELNVNALELDDSALYLCASRQGYQETQYFGPGTRLLVL.

The J gene is TRBJ2-7, the V gene TRBV19, with 8 bases fitting TRBD2. The germline V gene has CDR1 LNHDA and CDR2 SQIVND (reference sequence). This CDR3 contains 14 residues. V lost 9 bases and J lost 4; bases outside the gene matches: 11. This chain's CDR3 is CASSPVAGTYEQYF. The DNA for the CDR3 is TGTGCCAGCTCTCCCGTAGCGGGGACGTACGAGCAGTACTTC. The full variable domain, in which reference TRBV19 and TRBJ2-7 provide the parts outside the CDR3, is DGGITQSPKYLFRKEGQNVTLSCEQNLNHDAMYWYRQDPGQGLRLIYYSQIVNDFQKGDIAEGYSVSREKKESFPLTVTSAQKNPTAFYLCASSPVAGTYEQYFGPGTRLTVT.

J is TRBJ2-5 and V is TRBV9; 11 bases agree with TRBD2. This CDR3 comprises 15 residues. V shed 4 bases and J 5 bases; nucleotides not matched to a gene: 7. Germline CDR1 reads SGDLS; CDR2 reads YYNGEE. Here the CDR3 DNA reads TGTGCCAGCAGCCTTAGCGGGAGGGCCTCGGAGACCCAGTACTTC. It codes for CASSLSGRASETQYF.

This chain connects TRBV5-8 to TRBJ1-1; 7 positions match TRBD1. V was clipped by 0 bases and J by 0 bases; unmatched bases: 2. This CDR3 is 15 amino acids long. Germline-derived CDR1 and CDR2 are SGHTS and YDEGEE. The CDR3 bases are TGTGCCAGCAGCTTGGGGGACAGCATGAACACTGAAGCTTTCTTT. This codes for CASSLGDSMNTEAFF.

The CDR3 DNA reads TGTGCCAGCAGCTTGGGTCCGGGAGCAACTAATGAAAAACTGTTTTTT. Translated, it gives CASSLGPGATNEKLFF. The chain couples TRBV5-6 to TRBJ1-4; D is unclear. The germline V gene encodes CDR1 SGHDT and CDR2 YYEEEE. Between the trimmed V and J ends, which lost 0 bases and 0 bases, there was a span of 9 bases. This CDR3 is built from 16 residues.

The V call is TRBV7-9, the J call TRBJ1-1, with TRBD1 as a possible D gene (6 bases). Per the germline V gene, CDR1 is SEHNR and CDR2 is FQNEAQ (reference sequence). With 0 bases removed from V and 3 bases from J, the gap between germline ends came to 11 bases. This CDR3 region has 15 residues. CDR3 in amino acids: CASSLAQTGYTEAFF. CDR3 sequence (DNA): TGTGCCAGCAGCTTAGCACAAACAGGGTACACTGAAGCTTTCTTT.

This chain links TRBV19 with TRBJ2-7, with TRBD1 as a possible D gene (5 bases). Germline CDR1 is LNHDA and CDR2 is SQIVND (reference sequence). This CDR3 comprises 12 residues. V was trimmed by 5 bases and J by 4 bases, leaving 9 bases between them. The DNA for the CDR3 is TGTGCCAGTAGTCGTGACAGTTACGAGCAGTACTTC. It is translated as CASSRDSYEQYF.